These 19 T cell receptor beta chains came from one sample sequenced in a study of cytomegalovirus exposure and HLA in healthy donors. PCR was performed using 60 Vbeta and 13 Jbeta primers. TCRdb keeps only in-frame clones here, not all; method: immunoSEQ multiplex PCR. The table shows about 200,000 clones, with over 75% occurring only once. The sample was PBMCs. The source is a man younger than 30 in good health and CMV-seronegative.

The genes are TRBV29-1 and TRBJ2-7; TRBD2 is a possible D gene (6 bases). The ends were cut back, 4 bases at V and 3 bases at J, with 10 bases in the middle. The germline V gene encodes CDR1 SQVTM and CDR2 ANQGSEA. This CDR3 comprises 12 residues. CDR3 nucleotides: TGCAGCGTTGTACTAGCAGGCTACGAGCAGTACTTC. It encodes CSVVLAGYEQYF.

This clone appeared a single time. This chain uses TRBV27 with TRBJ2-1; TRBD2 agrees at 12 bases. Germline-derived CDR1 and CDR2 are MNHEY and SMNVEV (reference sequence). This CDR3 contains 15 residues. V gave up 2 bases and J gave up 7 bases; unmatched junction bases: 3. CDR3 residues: CASSLGTSGRNEQFF. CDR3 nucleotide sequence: TGTGCCAGCAGTTTAGGCACTAGCGGGAGGAATGAGCAGTTCTTC.

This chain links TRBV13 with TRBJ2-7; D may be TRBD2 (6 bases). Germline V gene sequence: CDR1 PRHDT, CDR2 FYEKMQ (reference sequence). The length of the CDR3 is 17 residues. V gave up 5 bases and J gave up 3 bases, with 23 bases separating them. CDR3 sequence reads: CASSARDWVTAGYEQYF. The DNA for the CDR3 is TGTGCCAGCAGCGCCCGGGACTGGGTCACCGCGGGCTACGAGCAGTACTTC.

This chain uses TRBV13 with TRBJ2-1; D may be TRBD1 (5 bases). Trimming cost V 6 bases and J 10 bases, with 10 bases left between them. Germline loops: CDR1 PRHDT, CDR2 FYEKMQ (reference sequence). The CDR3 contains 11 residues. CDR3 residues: CASSLNREQFF. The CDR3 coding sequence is TGTGCCAGCAGTCTAAACAGGGAGCAGTTCTTC.

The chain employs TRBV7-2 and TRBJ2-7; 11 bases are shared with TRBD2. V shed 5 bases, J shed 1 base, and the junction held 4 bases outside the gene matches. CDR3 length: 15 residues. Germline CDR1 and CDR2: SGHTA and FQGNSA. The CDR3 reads CASSPSGGTSYEQYF. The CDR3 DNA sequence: TGTGCCAGCAGCCCTAGCGGGGGGACGTCCTACGAGCAGTACTTC.

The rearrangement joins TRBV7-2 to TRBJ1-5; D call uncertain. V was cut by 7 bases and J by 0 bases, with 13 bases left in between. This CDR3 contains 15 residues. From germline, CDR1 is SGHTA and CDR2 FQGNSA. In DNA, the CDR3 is TGTGCCAGCACCATGACGGGGTATAGCAATCAGCCCCAGCATTTT. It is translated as CASTMTGYSNQPQHF.

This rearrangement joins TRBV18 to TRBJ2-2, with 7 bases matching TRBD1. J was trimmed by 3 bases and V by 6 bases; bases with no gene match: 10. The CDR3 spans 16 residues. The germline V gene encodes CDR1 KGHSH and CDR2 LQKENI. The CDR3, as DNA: TGTGCCAGCTCGCCCTTCCGGGACAGCTACACCGGGGAGCTGTTTTTT. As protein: CASSPFRDSYTGELFF. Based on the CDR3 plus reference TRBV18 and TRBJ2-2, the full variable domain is NAGVMQNPRHLVRRRGQEARLRCSPMKGHSHVYWYRQLPEEGLKFMVYLQKENIIDESGMPKERFSAEFPKEGPSILRIQQVVRGDSAAYFCASSPFRDSYTGELFFGEGSRLTVL.

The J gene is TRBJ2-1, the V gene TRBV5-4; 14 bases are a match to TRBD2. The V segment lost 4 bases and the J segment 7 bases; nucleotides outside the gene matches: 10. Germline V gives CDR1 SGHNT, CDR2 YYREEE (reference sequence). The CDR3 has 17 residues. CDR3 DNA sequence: TGTGCCAGCAGCCACGGGACTAGCGGGAGTGTTGGTAATGAGCAGTTCTTC. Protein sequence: CASSHGTSGSVGNEQFF.

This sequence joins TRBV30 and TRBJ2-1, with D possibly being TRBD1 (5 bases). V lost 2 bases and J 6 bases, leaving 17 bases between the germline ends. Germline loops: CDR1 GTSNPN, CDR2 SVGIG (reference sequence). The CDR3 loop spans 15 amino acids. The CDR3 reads CAWSTGRAQGNEQFF. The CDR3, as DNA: TGTGCCTGGAGTACCGGACGGGCTCAGGGCAATGAGCAGTTCTTC.

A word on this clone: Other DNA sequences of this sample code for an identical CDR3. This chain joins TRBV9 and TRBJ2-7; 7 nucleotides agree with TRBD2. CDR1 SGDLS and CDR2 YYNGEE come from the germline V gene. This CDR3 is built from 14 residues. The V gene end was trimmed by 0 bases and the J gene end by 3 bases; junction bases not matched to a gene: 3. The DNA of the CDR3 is TGTGCCAGCAGCGTAGGGACTAGTGGCTACGAGCAGTACTTC. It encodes CASSVGTSGYEQYF.

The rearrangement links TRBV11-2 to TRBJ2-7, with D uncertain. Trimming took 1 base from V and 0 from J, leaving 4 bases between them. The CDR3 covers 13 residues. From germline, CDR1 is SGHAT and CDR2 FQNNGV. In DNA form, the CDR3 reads TGTGCCAGCAGCTTAGGCAGCTCCTACGAGCAGTACTTC. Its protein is CASSLGSSYEQYF.

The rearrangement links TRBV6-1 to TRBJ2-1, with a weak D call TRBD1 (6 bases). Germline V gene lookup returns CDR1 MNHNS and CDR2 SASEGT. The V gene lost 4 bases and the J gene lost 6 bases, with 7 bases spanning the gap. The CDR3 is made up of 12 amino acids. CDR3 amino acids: CASSVGGNEQFF. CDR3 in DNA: TGTGCCAGCAGTGTAGGGGGCAATGAGCAGTTCTTC.

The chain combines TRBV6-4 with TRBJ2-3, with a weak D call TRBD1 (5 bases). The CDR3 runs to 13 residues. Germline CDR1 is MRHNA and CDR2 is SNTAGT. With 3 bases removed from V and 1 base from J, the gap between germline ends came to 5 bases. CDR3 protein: CASSEGGTDTQYF. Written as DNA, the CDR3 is TGTGCCAGCAGTGAAGGGGGCACAGATACGCAGTATTTT.

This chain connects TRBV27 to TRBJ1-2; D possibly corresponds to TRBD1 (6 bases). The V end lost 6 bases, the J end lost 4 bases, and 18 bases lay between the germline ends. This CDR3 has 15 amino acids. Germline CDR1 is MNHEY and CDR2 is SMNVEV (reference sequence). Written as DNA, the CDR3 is TGTGCCAGCAGACTGGGGGCAGATGGCGGCTATGGCTACACCTTC. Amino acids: CASRLGADGGYGYTF.

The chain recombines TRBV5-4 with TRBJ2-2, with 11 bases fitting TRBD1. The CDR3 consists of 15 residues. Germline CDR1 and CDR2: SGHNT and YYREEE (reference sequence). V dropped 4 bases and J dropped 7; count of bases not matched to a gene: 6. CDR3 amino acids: CASSTWTGGSGELFF. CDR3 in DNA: TGTGCCAGCAGCACATGGACAGGGGGCAGCGGGGAGCTGTTTTTT.

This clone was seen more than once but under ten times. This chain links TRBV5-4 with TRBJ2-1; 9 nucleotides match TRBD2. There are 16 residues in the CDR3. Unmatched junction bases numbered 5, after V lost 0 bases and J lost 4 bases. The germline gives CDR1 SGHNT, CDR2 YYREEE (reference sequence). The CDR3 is CASSLVIAGAYNEQFF. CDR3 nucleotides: TGTGCCAGCAGCTTGGTCATAGCGGGAGCTTACAATGAGCAGTTCTTC.

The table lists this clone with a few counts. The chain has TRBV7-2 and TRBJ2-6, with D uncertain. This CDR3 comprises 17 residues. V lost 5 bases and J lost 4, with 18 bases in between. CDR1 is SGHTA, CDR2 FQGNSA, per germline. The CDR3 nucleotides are TGTGCCAGCAGCAACCGGGTCCCCGACGCGGGGGCCAACGTCCTGACTTTC. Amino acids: CASSNRVPDAGANVLTF.

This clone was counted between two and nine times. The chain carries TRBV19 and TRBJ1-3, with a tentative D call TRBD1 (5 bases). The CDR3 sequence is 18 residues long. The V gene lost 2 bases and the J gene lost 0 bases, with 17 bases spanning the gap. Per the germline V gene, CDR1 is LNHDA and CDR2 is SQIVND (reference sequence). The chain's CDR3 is CASSIMWREGSSGNTIYF. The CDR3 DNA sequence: TGTGCCAGTAGTATAATGTGGCGGGAGGGGAGCTCTGGAAACACCATATATTTT.

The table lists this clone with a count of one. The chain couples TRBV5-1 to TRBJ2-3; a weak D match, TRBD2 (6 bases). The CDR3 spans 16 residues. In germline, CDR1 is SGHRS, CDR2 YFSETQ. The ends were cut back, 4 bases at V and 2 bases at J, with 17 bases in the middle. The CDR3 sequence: CASSPDGGMSTDTQYF. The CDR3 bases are TGCGCCAGCAGCCCGGACGGGGGAATGTCCACAGATACGCAGTATTTT.